This passage covers 13 T cell receptor beta chains from one sample sequenced in a study of T-cell reconstitution after alpha-beta-depleted transplantation in children. Unique molecular identifiers were incorporated during preparation of the TCRbeta library. TCRdb redid the calling of the PCR reads with MiXCR, one entry per CDR3 protein. Of around 200,000 distinct CDR3 sequences listed, approximately 11% were seen once; the top ten hold 25% to 30%. Sequencing used PBMCs, obtained before TCRalphabeta/CD19-depleted stem cell transplant. These receptors all stem from a child less than two years old with acute myeloid leukemia, due to receive a stem cell transplant.

This clonotype was found many times. This chain joins TRBV29-1 and TRBJ2-1, with D possibly matching TRBD2 (5 bases). Germline values: CDR1 SQVTM, CDR2 ANQGSEA. Trimming removed 7 bases from V and 2 bases from J, with 12 bases in between. This CDR3 spans 13 amino acids. CDR3 sequence: CSAISGAYNEQFF. The DNA of the CDR3 is TGCAGCGCGATAAGCGGAGCCTACAATGAGCAGTTCTTC.

This clonotype was recorded many times. As DNA, the CDR3 is TGCAGTGCTAGAGATGGAACAGGCGAAAGGAATCAGCCCCAGCATTTT. Translated: CSARDGTGERNQPQHF. V and J are TRBV20-1 and TRBJ1-5; TRBD1 might be the D (5 bases). The CDR3 loop spans 16 amino acids. Germline CDR1 and CDR2: DFQATT and SNEGSKA (reference sequence). V was shortened by 0 bases and J by 4 bases, with 16 bases between the two germline ends.

This clonotype was found many times. The genes are TRBV10-3 and TRBJ2-1, with D possibly TRBD2 on 7 matching bases. Germline CDR1 reads ENHRY; CDR2 reads SYGVKD. The CDR3 contains 12 residues. V lost 4 bases and J 8 bases, leaving 9 bases between the germline ends. The CDR3 here is CAISGGGDEQFF. The CDR3 DNA reads TGTGCCATCAGTGGGGGGGGCGATGAGCAGTTCTTC.

This clonotype was detected ten times or more. This sequence joins TRBV5-1 and TRBJ2-1; 8 bases are shared with TRBD2. The CDR3 is 15 residues long. J lost 6 bases, V lost 9 bases, and 14 bases had no gene match. Germline V gene lookup returns CDR1 SGHRS and CDR2 YFSETQ. The CDR3 is CATHLGSGRVNEQFF. CDR3 sequence (DNA): TGCGCCACGCATCTGGGGAGCGGGAGAGTCAATGAGCAGTTCTTC.

This clonotype has a count of ten or more. This sequence joins TRBV7-2 and TRBJ2-4; maybe TRBD2 (5 bases). Germline V CDR1 and CDR2: SGHTA, FQGNSA. The CDR3 consists of 11 residues. V was pared by 3 bases and J by 8 bases, with 5 bases between. CDR3 DNA sequence: TGTGCCAGCAGCTTGGAGGACATTCAGTACTTC. Protein: CASSLEDIQYF.

The CDR3 sequence is CSAGGRRGQGTYEQYF. The DNA for the CDR3 is TGCAGTGCTGGGGGGAGACGGGGACAGGGAACCTACGAGCAGTACTTC. This chain links TRBV20-1 with TRBJ2-7, with 9 nucleotides matching TRBD1. The V and J ends lost 5 bases and 2 bases, in that order; junction bases with no gene match: 13. Germline V gene data show CDR1 as DFQATT and CDR2 as SNEGSKA (reference sequence). CDR3 size: 16 residues.

This clonotype was counted at least ten times. V usage is TRBV2 and J usage is TRBJ2-3; possible D gene TRBD2, 6 bases. The V end was cut by 7 bases, the J end by 1 base, with 9 bases between. In germline, CDR1 is SNHLY, CDR2 FYNNEI. This CDR3 region has 13 residues. This CDR3 reads CASNGGGTDTQYF. CDR3 coding DNA: TGTGCCAGCAACGGCGGGGGCACAGATACGCAGTATTTT.

This clonotype came up many times. This sequence joins TRBV20-1 and TRBJ1-1; D remains ambiguous. Germline V gene lookup returns CDR1 DFQATT and CDR2 SNEGSKA (reference sequence). The CDR3 length is 12 residues. V was shortened by 4 bases and J by 4 bases, with 10 bases between the two germline ends. Written as DNA, the CDR3 is TGCAGTGCTACAACCTCGGTCACTGAAGCTTTCTTT. Amino acids: CSATTSVTEAFF.

As for this clonotype: This may come from a read error, since a much larger clone is one base off. The chain employs TRBV12-3 or TRBV12-4 and TRBJ1-2; D is unresolved. This CDR3 comprises 16 residues. Trimming removed 5 bases from V and 8 bases from J, with 24 bases in between. CDR3: CASSGLRRWTGGGYTF. The CDR3 region has the DNA TGTGCCAGCAGTGGCCTACGTAGATGGACCGGCGGGGGCTACACCTTC.

This clonotype was found many times. The chain employs TRBV7-2 and TRBJ2-3; 10 positions match TRBD1. The CDR3 is 14 amino acids. The germline V gene has CDR1 SGHTA and CDR2 FQGNSA. The trim removed 5 bases at V and 5 bases at J, leaving 4 bases unmatched. The CDR3 DNA sequence: TGTGCCAGCAGCCTGGACAGGGGGAGAGATACGCAGTATTTT. This codes for CASSLDRGRDTQYF. Based on the CDR3 plus reference TRBV7-2 and TRBJ2-3, the full variable domain is GAGVSQSPSNKVTEKGKDVELRCDPISGHTALYWYRQSLGQGLEFLIYFQGNSAPDKSGLPSDRFSAERTGGSVSTLTIQRTQQEDSAVYLCASSLDRGRDTQYFGPGTRLTVL.

This clonotype appeared many times. The chain links TRBV7-8 to TRBJ2-5; D gene uncertain. The germline V gene encodes CDR1 SGHVS and CDR2 FQNEAQ. This CDR3 comprises 14 residues. Trimming took 5 bases from V and 5 from J, leaving 15 bases between them. The CDR3 loop reads CASSALQQVETQYF. Written as DNA, the CDR3 is TGTGCCAGCAGCGCACTCCAACAAGTGGAGACCCAGTACTTC. Variable domain in full (rest from reference TRBV7-8 and TRBJ2-5): GAGVSQSPRYKVAKRGQDVALRCDPISGHVSLFWYQQALGQGPEFLTYFQNEAQLDKSGLPSDRFFAERPEGSVSTLKIQRTQQEDSAVYLCASSALQQVETQYFGPGTRLLVL.

This clonotype was counted at least ten times. This chain connects TRBV4-1 to TRBJ1-2; possibly TRBD1 for D (6 bases). Trimming cost V 2 bases and J 2 bases, with 18 bases left between them. Germline V gene sequence: CDR1 MGHRA, CDR2 YSYEKL. The CDR3 length is 17 residues. The CDR3 protein is CASSQPTGWELNYGYTF. CDR3 nucleotide sequence: TGCGCCAGCAGCCAACCCACAGGGTGGGAATTAAACTATGGCTACACCTTC.

There are many counts of this clonotype. V is TRBV6-5 and J is TRBJ2-3; D is uncertain. The CDR3 runs 14 residues. Germline V gene sequence: CDR1 MNHEY, CDR2 SVGAGI. Between the trimmed V and J ends, which lost 8 bases and 0 bases, there was a span of 12 bases. CDR3 residues: CASAGGSSTDTQYF. CDR3 sequence (DNA): TGTGCCAGCGCCGGCGGATCTAGCACAGATACGCAGTATTTT.